The clone carrying this TCR beta chain was detected a few times. This entry comes from a study of T cell responses to AZD1222 COVID-19 vaccine. This CDR3 region has 15 residues. V lost 3 bases and J lost 10; bases outside the gene matches: 5. The germline V gene has CDR1 SGHDT and CDR2 YYEEEE. Profiled with immunoSEQ multiplex PCR; TCRdb holds only in-frame clones, not every one. The table includes some 120,000 clones, 80% to 90% detected once. The sequenced sample was peripheral blood, obtained on day 0 of AZD1222 vaccination. This receptor was obtained from an adult in good health. The V gene is TRBV5-6, the J gene TRBJ1-6; 12 nucleotides line up with TRBD1. The CDR3 here is CASSSSGTGGSPLHF. The CDR3 DNA sequence: TGTGCCAGCAGCTCTTCCGGGACAGGGGGCTCACCCCTCCACTTT.